The 30 T cell receptor beta chains below all came from one sample that was sequenced in a study of cytomegalovirus exposure and HLA in healthy donors. PCR used 60 Vbeta primers and 13 Jbeta primers. Sequencing used immunoSEQ multiplex PCR; TCRdb keeps in-frame clones, though not all of them. The table records about 180,000 clones, 75% to 80% of them present only once. Specimen: PBMCs. The receptors originated from a man aged 35-49 years in good health and CMV-seropositive.

The count of this clone is one. This chain joins TRBV19 and TRBJ1-5; 9 nucleotides agree with TRBD1. There are 13 residues in the CDR3. V lost 6 bases and J lost 6; bases outside the gene matches: 3. Germline lookup yields CDR1 LNHDA and CDR2 SQIVND (reference sequence). In nucleotides, the CDR3 is TGTGCCAGTAGCCGGGACAGGGTTCAGCCCCAGCATTTT. It translates to CASSRDRVQPQHF.

The chain carries TRBV11-3 and TRBJ1-2, with D maybe TRBD1 (6 bases). The length of the CDR3 is 16 residues. Germline CDR1 is SGHNT and CDR2 is YENEEA. V was clipped by 4 bases and J by 2 bases, with 17 bases between them. Here the CDR3 DNA reads TGTGCCAGCAGCTGGGGGCTAGGCAGTAGGAACTATGGCTACACCTTC. Translating it yields CASSWGLGSRNYGYTF. Supplemented by reference TRBV11-3 and TRBJ1-2, the full variable domain reads EAGVVQSPRYKIIEKKQPVAFWCNPISGHNTLYWYLQNLGQGPELLIRYENEEAVDDSQLPKDRFSAERLKGVDSTLKIQPAELGDSAVYLCASSWGLGSRNYGYTFGSGTRLTVV.

The genes are TRBV7-3 and TRBJ2-3; the match to TRBD1 covers 7 bases. Trimming at V came to 4 bases and at J to 4 bases, leaving 2 bases not matched to a gene. The CDR3 is 13 residues long. Germline V lookup: CDR1 SGHTA, CDR2 FQGTGA. The CDR3 DNA sequence: TGTGCCAGCAGCTCAAGGGGGCCAGATACGCAGTATTTT. Translating gives CASSSRGPDTQYF. The full variable domain, in which reference TRBV7-3 and TRBJ2-3 provide the parts outside the CDR3, is GAGVSQTPSNKVTEKGKYVELRCDPISGHTALYWYRQSLGQGPEFLIYFQGTGAADDSGLPNDRFFAVRPEGSVSTLKIQRTERGDSAVYLCASSSRGPDTQYFGPGTRLTVL.

V is TRBV19 and J is TRBJ1-5, with a tentative D call TRBD1 (5 bases). This CDR3 has 14 residues. Trimming took 7 bases from V and 3 from J, leaving 13 bases between them. Looked up from germline, CDR1 is LNHDA and CDR2 is SQIVND (reference sequence). The CDR3 DNA reads as TGTGCCAGTATGGGCAGGGTGGCCAATCAGCCCCAGCATTTT. This translates into CASMGRVANQPQHF.

Here the CDR3 reads CASSEDSPTYSPLHF. CDR3 nucleotide sequence: TGCGCCAGCAGCGAGGACAGTCCCACTTATTCACCCCTCCACTTT. The chain carries TRBV5-1 and TRBJ1-6; TRBD1 might be the D (6 bases). The CDR3 consists of 15 residues. Germline values: CDR1 SGHRS, CDR2 YFSETQ. V lost 4 bases, J lost 8 bases, and 16 bases lay in between.

This chain links TRBV19 with TRBJ2-1; 9 nucleotides match TRBD2. The V segment lost 7 bases and the J segment 4 bases; nucleotides outside the gene matches: 2. Germline V gene lookup returns CDR1 LNHDA and CDR2 SQIVND (reference sequence). The CDR3 is made up of 13 amino acids. The DNA for the CDR3 is TGTGCCAGTAAGACTAGCGGATACAATGAGCAGTTCTTC. Amino acids: CASKTSGYNEQFF.

The chain has TRBV10-1 and TRBJ2-2, with a weak D call TRBD1 (6 bases). CDR3 length: 15 residues. Per the germline V gene, CDR1 is WNHNN and CDR2 is SYGVQD (reference sequence). Trimming removed 3 bases at V and 0 bases at J, with 8 bases between. The CDR3 nucleotides are TGCGCCAGCAGTGAAGGGGGATCGAACACCGGGGAGCTGTTTTTT. As protein: CASSEGGSNTGELFF.

The chain links TRBV5-6 to TRBJ1-6; TRBD1 might be the D (6 bases). Trimming pared 0 bases from V and 13 bases from J, leaving 17 bases between. Germline values: CDR1 SGHDT, CDR2 YYEEEE. The CDR3 is 15 amino acids. The CDR3 coding sequence is TGTGCCAGCAGCTTGGGCCGGCAGGGGAAGTCTCCCCTCCACTTT. It yields the protein CASSLGRQGKSPLHF.

The V and J genes are TRBV12-5 and TRBJ2-1; 13 positions agree with TRBD2. The germline CDR1 and CDR2 sequences are LGHNT and FRNRAP. The CDR3 has 16 amino acids. Trimming at V came to 5 bases and at J to 6 bases, leaving 7 bases not matched to a gene. The CDR3 is CASGRTSGRAPNEQFF. As DNA, the CDR3 is TGTGCTAGTGGTCGTACTAGCGGGAGGGCCCCCAATGAGCAGTTCTTC.

The chain has TRBV9 and TRBJ2-2, with a tentative D call TRBD1 (6 bases). Germline V gives CDR1 SGDLS, CDR2 YYNGEE. The CDR3 consists of 16 residues. V gave up 4 bases and J gave up 3 bases, with 16 bases separating them. The CDR3 spells CASSPLVGADTGELFF. DNA for the CDR3: TGTGCCAGCAGCCCCCTGGTGGGGGCTGACACCGGGGAGCTGTTTTTT.

V gene TRBV27 combines with J gene TRBJ1-3; D is undetermined. With 5 bases removed from V and 1 base from J, the gap between germline ends came to 6 bases. Germline CDR1 MNHEY, CDR2 SMNVEV (reference sequence). This CDR3 has 13 residues. CDR3 in DNA: TGTGCCAGCAGTCTCGTTTCTGGAAACACCATATATTTT. Protein product: CASSLVSGNTIYF.

This clone was detected only a few times. The chain carries TRBV27 and TRBJ2-7; D unresolved. V lost 3 bases and J 7 bases, leaving 19 bases between the germline ends. Germline lookup yields CDR1 MNHEY and CDR2 SMNVEV (reference sequence). This CDR3 contains 15 residues. CDR3 amino acids: CASSFGRQAEWEQYF. The CDR3, as DNA: TGTGCCAGCAGTTTTGGTCGCCAGGCCGAATGGGAGCAGTACTTC.

The chain carries TRBV2 and TRBJ2-7, with TRBD2 matching over 7 bases. The J segment lost 2 bases and the V segment lost 6 bases, leaving 13 bases of the junction unmatched. There are 16 residues in the CDR3. Germline V lookup: CDR1 SNHLY, CDR2 FYNNEI. CDR3 amino acids: CASRRPFGGRAYEQYF. CDR3 DNA sequence: TGTGCCAGCAGGAGGCCCTTTGGGGGGAGGGCCTACGAGCAGTACTTC.

V and J are TRBV7-8 and TRBJ2-1; TRBD1 might be the D (6 bases). V was trimmed by 5 bases and J by 8 bases, leaving 10 bases between them. The CDR3 sequence is 12 residues long. From germline, CDR1 is SGHVS and CDR2 FQNEAQ. CDR3 residues: CASSPKGDEQFF. The CDR3 coding sequence is TGTGCCAGCAGCCCGAAGGGGGATGAGCAGTTCTTC.

The chain employs TRBV27 and TRBJ2-7; TRBD1 agrees at 8 bases. CDR3 length: 15 residues. The trim removed 4 bases at V and 5 bases at J, leaving 10 bases unmatched. Per germline, CDR1 MNHEY and CDR2 SMNVEV (reference sequence). In DNA, the CDR3 is TGTGCCAGCAGTTCTCCGACAGGGGTTGACCACGAGCAGTACTTC. Amino acids: CASSSPTGVDHEQYF.

The chain has TRBV6-5 and TRBJ1-2; D may be TRBD1 (6 bases). V was clipped by 6 bases and J by 6 bases, with 20 bases between them. Germline CDR1 and CDR2: MNHEY and SVGAGI. The CDR3 is 15 amino acids. The CDR3 DNA sequence: TGTGCCAGCAGCCACCGGGGGGCGGAAGCGGATGGCTACACCTTC. It is translated as CASSHRGAEADGYTF.

V is TRBV11-1 and J is TRBJ2-7; weak D call: TRBD2 (6 bases). The ends were cut back, 0 bases at V and 2 bases at J, with 17 bases in the middle. The CDR3 covers 17 residues. Germline V gene lookup returns CDR1 SGHAT and CDR2 FQDESV (reference sequence). CDR3 loop: CASSLALRGTPPYEQYF. CDR3 DNA: TGTGCCAGCAGCTTAGCGCTCCGGGGGACCCCTCCCTACGAGCAGTACTTC.

CDR3 protein: CASSPPSLQETQYF. CDR3 in DNA: TGTGCCAGCTCACCACCGAGCCTACAAGAGACCCAGTACTTC. V gene TRBV18 combines with J gene TRBJ2-5, with no clear D. Germline V gives CDR1 KGHSH, CDR2 LQKENI. The CDR3 runs 14 residues. V lost 0 bases and J 2 bases, leaving 7 bases between the germline ends.

Only a few counts were recorded for this clone. This chain joins TRBV6-1 and TRBJ1-5; 9 nucleotides match TRBD1. J lost 5 bases, V lost 7 bases, and 9 bases had no gene match. The CDR3 runs to 15 residues. Germline loops: CDR1 MNHNS, CDR2 SASEGT. The CDR3 DNA follows: TGTGCCAGCACCGCAACCGGGACAGGGTATCAGCCCCAGCATTTT. It is translated as CASTATGTGYQPQHF.

This chain uses TRBV5-1 with TRBJ1-1; D unresolved. Trimming removed 1 base from V and 7 bases from J, with 11 bases in between. In germline, CDR1 is SGHRS, CDR2 YFSETQ. There are 13 residues in the CDR3. This CDR3 reads CASSLSQANEAFF. In nucleotides, the CDR3 is TGCGCCAGCAGCTTGAGCCAGGCTAATGAAGCTTTCTTT.

The rearrangement joins TRBV30 to TRBJ2-7, with 9 bases matching TRBD1. Germline loops: CDR1 GTSNPN, CDR2 SVGIG (reference sequence). The V segment lost 2 bases and the J segment 5 bases; nucleotides outside the gene matches: 10. The CDR3 is 15 residues long. CDR3 sequence reads: CAWSYLRDRVNEQYF. The CDR3, as DNA: TGTGCCTGGAGTTATCTCCGGGACAGGGTTAACGAGCAGTACTTC.

The rearrangement joins TRBV19 to TRBJ1-5, with TRBD1 identical over 10 bases. Losses at the gene ends were 3 bases for V and 4 bases for J; bases not matched to a gene: 9. Looked up from germline, CDR1 is LNHDA and CDR2 is SQIVND (reference sequence). The CDR3 loop spans 17 amino acids. The CDR3 DNA reads as TGTGCCAGTAGTATGCGGGTGTGGACAGGGGGGAATCAGCCCCAGCATTTT. Protein product: CASSMRVWTGGNQPQHF.

This chain uses TRBV18 with TRBJ2-1; no definite D call. Germline V gene lookup returns CDR1 KGHSH and CDR2 LQKENI. The CDR3 sequence is 12 residues long. Trimming shortened V by 1 base and J by 15 bases, and 13 bases separated the two germline ends. The CDR3 region has the DNA TGTGCCAGCTCACCACAAGACACGGTAGGGTTCTTC. This sequence encodes CASSPQDTVGFF. The entire variable domain, with the rest obtained from reference TRBV18 and TRBJ2-1, is as follows: NAGVMQNPRHLVRRRGQEARLRCSPMKGHSHVYWYRQLPEEGLKFMVYLQKENIIDESGMPKERFSAEFPKEGPSILRIQQVVRGDSAAYFCASSPQDTVGFFGPGTRLTVL.

The chain recombines TRBV2 with TRBJ1-1; 8 bases align to TRBD1. Germline values: CDR1 SNHLY, CDR2 FYNNEI. The V gene end was trimmed by 6 bases and the J gene end by 1 base; junction bases not matched to a gene: 7. This CDR3 is built from 15 residues. The CDR3 is CASSPRQGKNTEAFF. In DNA, the CDR3 is TGTGCCAGCAGCCCCCGACAGGGGAAGAACACTGAAGCTTTCTTT.

This rearrangement joins TRBV7-9 to TRBJ2-3; 10 nucleotides agree with TRBD2. This CDR3 is 16 amino acids long. The V segment lost 2 bases and the J segment 5 bases; nucleotides outside the gene matches: 7. CDR1 is SEHNR, CDR2 FQNEAQ, per germline (reference sequence). The CDR3 coding sequence is TGTGCCAGCAGCTTAAGGGCTAGCGGGAGTCAAGATACGCAGTATTTT. The encoded protein is CASSLRASGSQDTQYF.

V is TRBV5-4 and J is TRBJ2-1; 8 nucleotides agree with TRBD1. The V segment lost 4 bases and the J segment 10 bases; nucleotides outside the gene matches: 10. CDR1 and CDR2 from the germline V gene are SGHNT and YYREEE (reference sequence). CDR3 size: 14 residues. The CDR3, as DNA: TGTGCCAGCAGCGTAGGACAGGGAGTTAGGGAGCAGTTCTTC. Its translation is CASSVGQGVREQFF.

The rearrangement joins TRBV5-1 to TRBJ1-6, with D uncertain. Germline V gives CDR1 SGHRS, CDR2 YFSETQ. V was pared by 2 bases and J by 9 bases, with 12 bases between. The CDR3 length is 14 residues. The DNA for the CDR3 is TGCGCCAGCAGCTTCGTACAGCGGGGTTCACCCCTCCACTTT. Protein: CASSFVQRGSPLHF.

The V gene is TRBV2, the J gene TRBJ2-1, with 8 bases aligning to TRBD2. V lost 5 bases and J lost 0; bases outside the gene matches: 3. Germline V gene sequence: CDR1 SNHLY, CDR2 FYNNEI. The CDR3 has 15 residues. DNA for the CDR3: TGTGCCAGCAGTAGAAGCGGGAGCTCCTACAATGAGCAGTTCTTC. Its protein product is CASSRSGSSYNEQFF.

The rearrangement links TRBV18 to TRBJ1-3; tentatively, D is TRBD1 (5 bases). The germline V gene encodes CDR1 KGHSH and CDR2 LQKENI. V was trimmed by 4 bases and J by 0 bases, leaving 16 bases between them. The CDR3 is 17 residues long. CDR3 residues: CASSRTTGGSSGNTIYF. For the CDR3, the DNA is TGTGCCAGCTCACGGACTACAGGTGGCTCCTCTGGAAACACCATATATTTT.

This chain connects TRBV27 to TRBJ2-3; 9 positions match TRBD2. Germline CDR1 MNHEY, CDR2 SMNVEV (reference sequence). The V and J ends lost 4 bases and 3 bases, in that order; junction bases with no gene match: 5. The CDR3 loop spans 15 amino acids. As DNA, the CDR3 is TGTGCCAGCAGTTCCCGTAGCGGGAGAACAGATACGCAGTATTTT. Its protein product is CASSSRSGRTDTQYF.